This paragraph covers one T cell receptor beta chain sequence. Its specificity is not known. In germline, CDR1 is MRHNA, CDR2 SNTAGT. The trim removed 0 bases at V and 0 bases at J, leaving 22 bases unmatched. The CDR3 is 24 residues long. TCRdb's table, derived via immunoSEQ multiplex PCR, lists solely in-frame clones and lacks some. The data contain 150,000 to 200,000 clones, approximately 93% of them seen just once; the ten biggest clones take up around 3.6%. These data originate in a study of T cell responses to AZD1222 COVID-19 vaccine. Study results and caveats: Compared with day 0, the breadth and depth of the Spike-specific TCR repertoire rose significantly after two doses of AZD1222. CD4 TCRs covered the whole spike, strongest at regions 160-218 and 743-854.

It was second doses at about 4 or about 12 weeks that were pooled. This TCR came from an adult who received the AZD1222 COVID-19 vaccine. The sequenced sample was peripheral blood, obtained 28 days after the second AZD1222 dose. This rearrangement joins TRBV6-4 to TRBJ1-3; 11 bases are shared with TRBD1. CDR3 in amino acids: CASSDSTGTGGRHARSGSGNTIYF. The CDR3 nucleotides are TGTGCCAGCAGTGACTCGACAGGGACAGGGGGGAGACATGCTAGATCCGGCTCTGGAAACACCATATATTTT.